These T cell receptor beta chains were read from a single sample in a study of blood T cell repertoires in COVID-19. Using immunoSEQ multiplex PCR, the repertoire was profiled, and TCRdb retains in-frame clones only, with some absent. Found here are roughly 160,000 clones, more than 85% of them singletons; the top ten hold around 7%. Sequenced input: PBMCs or T cells enriched from blood (not recorded which). These receptors were taken from a woman between 45 and 60 years old who had recovered from COVID-19. CDR3s include the opening cysteine and the closing phenylalanine or tryptophan. A D gene is named only where the DNA matches it firmly. Not all rows give a size; the values are once, few, many and, for expanded clones, a class.

D gene	V gene	J gene	clone size	CDR3 protein	CDR3 DNA
NA	TRBV5-1	TRBJ2-3	once	CASSLGKGNRMTDTQYF	TGCGCCAGCAGCTTGGGGAAAGGAAACAGGATGACAGATACGCAGTATTTT
NA	TRBV19	TRBJ2-5	NA	CASSPGRETQYF	TGTGCCAGTAGTCCAGGGCGGGAGACCCAGTACTTC
NA	TRBV7-2	TRBJ2-5	NA	CASSSPGGGAQETQYF	TGTGCCAGCAGCTCGCCGGGGGGCGGGGCCCAAGAGACCCAGTACTTC
NA	TRBV6-5	TRBJ2-7	NA	CASSYQGPAFREQYF	TGTGCCAGCAGTTACCAGGGGCCAGCCTTTCGCGAGCAGTACTTC
NA	TRBV14	TRBJ2-7	NA	CASSVGTQIGEQYF	TGTGCCAGCAGTGTCGGGACACAGATCGGAGAGCAGTACTTC
NA	TRBV30	TRBJ2-7	NA	CAWSVRGGGSYEQYF	TGTGCCTGGAGTGTACGGGGTGGAGGGTCCTACGAGCAGTACTTC
TRBD1	TRBV3-1/TRBV3-2	TRBJ1-5	NA	CASSPGTGTNQPQHF	TGTGCCAGCAGCCCCGGGACAGGGACCAATCAGCCCCAGCATTTT
NA	TRBV9	TRBJ1-6	NA	CASSVGGQRNSPLHF	TGTGCCAGCAGCGTAGGAGGGCAGAGAAATTCACCCCTCCACTTT
NA	TRBV29-1	TRBJ1-1	NA	CSASARGLNTEAFF	TGCAGCGCCTCGGCGCGGGGTCTGAACACTGAAGCTTTCTTT
TRBD1	TRBV7-3	TRBJ1-3	NA	CASSLTIGTGSGNTIYF	TGTGCCAGCAGCTTAACGATTGGGACAGGGAGTGGAAACACCATATATTTT
NA	TRBV13	TRBJ2-7	NA	CASSLTALSYEQYF	TGTGCCAGCAGCTTAACGGCACTATCCTACGAGCAGTACTTC